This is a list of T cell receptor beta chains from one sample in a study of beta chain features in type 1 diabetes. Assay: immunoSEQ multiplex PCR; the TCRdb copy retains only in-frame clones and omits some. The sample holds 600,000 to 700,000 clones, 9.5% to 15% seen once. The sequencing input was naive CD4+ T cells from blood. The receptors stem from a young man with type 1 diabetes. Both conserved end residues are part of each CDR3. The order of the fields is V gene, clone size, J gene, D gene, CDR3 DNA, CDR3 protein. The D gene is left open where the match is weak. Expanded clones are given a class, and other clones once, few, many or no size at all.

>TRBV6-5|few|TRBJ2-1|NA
TGTGCCAGCAGTTACAAGGGCTCCTACAATGAGCAGTTCTTC
CASSYKGSYNEQFF
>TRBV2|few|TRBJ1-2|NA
TGTGCCACCCAAGCCGAGAACATAGCTAACTATGGCTACACCTTC
CATQAENIANYGYTF
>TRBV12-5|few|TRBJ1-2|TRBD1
TGTGCTAGTGGTTCTCACCTCGGTGGGACAGGGTTTGGCTACACCTTC
CASGSHLGGTGFGYTF
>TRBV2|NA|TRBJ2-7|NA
TGTGCCAGCAGTGTAAGCCTGTACGAGCAGTACTTC
CASSVSLYEQYF
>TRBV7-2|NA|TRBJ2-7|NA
TGTGCCAGCAGTCTCTCGGGGTACGAGCAGTACTTC
CASSLSGYEQYF
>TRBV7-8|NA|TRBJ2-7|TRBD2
TGTGCCAGCAGCTTAGCCTCCGCGGGGGGGTACGAGCAGTACTTC
CASSLASAGGYEQYF
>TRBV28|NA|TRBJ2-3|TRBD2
TGTGCCAGCAGTTTTACTAGCGGGGCGGCACCAGATACGCAGTATTTT
CASSFTSGAAPDTQYF
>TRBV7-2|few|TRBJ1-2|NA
TGTGCCAGCAGCTCAGGGGAGGGCTATGGCTACACCTTC
CASSSGEGYGYTF
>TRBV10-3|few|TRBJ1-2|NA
TGTGCCATCAGTGAGTCCATCGGTCGGACGGCAAACTATGGCTACACCTTC
CAISESIGRTANYGYTF
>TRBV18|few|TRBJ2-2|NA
TGTGCCAGCTCAGATACGACAGTCGATACCGGGGAGCTGTTTTTT
CASSDTTVDTGELFF
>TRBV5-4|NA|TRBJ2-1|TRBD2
TGTGCCAGCAGCTTAGTTCCAGCGGGGGTGAATGAGCAGTTCTTC
CASSLVPAGVNEQFF
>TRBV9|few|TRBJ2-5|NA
TGTGCCAGCAGCGTAGAGGCCACCCTCGGGAAAGAGACCCAGTACTTC
CASSVEATLGKETQYF
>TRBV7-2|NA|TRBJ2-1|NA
TGTGCCAGCAGCTTAGGGCAGGGCACCGAGCAGTTCTTC
CASSLGQGTEQFF
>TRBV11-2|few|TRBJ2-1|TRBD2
TGTGCCAGCAGCTTCGGGGGGGACAATGAGCAGTTCTTC
CASSFGGDNEQFF
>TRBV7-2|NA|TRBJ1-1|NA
TGTGCCAGCAGCTGGGGAGGGAACACTGAAGCTTTCTTT
CASSWGGNTEAFF
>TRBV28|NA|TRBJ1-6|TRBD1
TGTGCCAGCAGTTTAGAGGGGGCACGATCACCCCTCCACTTT
CASSLEGARSPLHF
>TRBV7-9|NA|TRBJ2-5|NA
TGTGCCAGCAGCTCGGTGGGGGAGACCCAGTACTTC
CASSSVGETQYF
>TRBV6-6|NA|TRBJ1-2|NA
TGTGCCAGCAGTCCCACCAGAGAATCCTATGGCTACACCTTC
CASSPTRESYGYTF
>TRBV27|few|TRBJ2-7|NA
TGTGCCAGCAGTTTATTCCAGGACGGGACGCAGTACTTC
CASSLFQDGTQYF
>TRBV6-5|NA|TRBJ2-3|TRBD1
TGTGCCAGCGGGACAGACTTTTCCACAGATACGCAGTATTTT
CASGTDFSTDTQYF
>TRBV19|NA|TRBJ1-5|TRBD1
TGTGCCAGTAGTATTGGGACAGGGCTCAATCAGCCCCAGCATTTT
CASSIGTGLNQPQHF
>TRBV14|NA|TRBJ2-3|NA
TGTGCCAGCAGTGCCGGGGATACGCAGTATTTT
CASSAGDTQYF
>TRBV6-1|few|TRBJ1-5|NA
TGTGCCAGCAGTGAGGGGTTGGGTTTCGGCAATCAGCCCCAGCATTTT
CASSEGLGFGNQPQHF
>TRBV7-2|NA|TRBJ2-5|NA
TGTGCCAGCAGCTTAAGCCAGGGCCAAGAGACCCAGTACTTC
CASSLSQGQETQYF
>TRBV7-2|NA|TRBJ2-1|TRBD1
TGTGCCAGCAGCCCCCGGGCAGGGGGTCTAGGTGAGCAGTTCTTC
CASSPRAGGLGEQFF
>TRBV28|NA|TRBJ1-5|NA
TGTGCCAGCAGGGACAGCAATCAGCCCCAGCATTTT
CASRDSNQPQHF
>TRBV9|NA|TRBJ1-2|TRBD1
TGTGCCAGCAGCTCCCGGACAGGGGCTAATGGCTACACCTTC
CASSSRTGANGYTF
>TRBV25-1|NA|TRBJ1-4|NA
TGTGCCAGCAGTAGTGACAACTATAATGAAAAACTGTTTTTT
CASSSDNYNEKLFF
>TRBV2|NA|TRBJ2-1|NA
TGTGCCAGCAGTGAAGAGTTGCGGGGTAATAAAAAGTTCTTC
CASSEELRGNKKFF
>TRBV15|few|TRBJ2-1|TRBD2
TGTGCCACCAGCAGATCGAGCGGGGGAGTTTACAATGAGCAGTTCTTC
CATSRSSGGVYNEQFF
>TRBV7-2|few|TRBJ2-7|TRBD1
TGTGCCAGCAGCCAGGGACAGCCATACTACGAGCAGTACTTC
CASSQGQPYYEQYF
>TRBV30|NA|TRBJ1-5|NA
TGTGCCTGGAGTCAGACCCCTAACGGGCAGCCCCAGCATTTT
CAWSQTPNGQPQHF
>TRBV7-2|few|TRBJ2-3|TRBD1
TGTGCCAGCAGCTTAATCGCTCAGGGGGCGGCAGATACGCAGTATTTT
CASSLIAQGAADTQYF
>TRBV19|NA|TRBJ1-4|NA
TGTGCCAGTAGCAATAGACAAGCAACTAATGAAAAACTGTTTTTT
CASSNRQATNEKLFF
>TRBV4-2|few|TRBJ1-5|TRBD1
TGTGCCTCCTCCTACACAGGGGGTGATCAGCCCCAGCATTTT
CASSYTGGDQPQHF
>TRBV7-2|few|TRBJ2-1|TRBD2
TGTGCCAGCAGCTCCGGACTAGCGGGGGGGCAGCATGAGCAGTTCTTC
CASSSGLAGGQHEQFF
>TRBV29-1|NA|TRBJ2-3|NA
TGCAGCGTTGAGGGACAAAGCTCCCCACCAGATACGCAGTATTTT
CSVEGQSSPPDTQYF
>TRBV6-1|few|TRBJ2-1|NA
TGTGCCAGCAGGGAGGAACGGGTTACCTACAATGAGCAGTTCTTC
CASREERVTYNEQFF
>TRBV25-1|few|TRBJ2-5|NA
TGTGCCAGCAGTGGCCTCGGGGACATCCAAGAGACCCAGTACTTC
CASSGLGDIQETQYF
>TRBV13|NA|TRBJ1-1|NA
TGTGCCAGCAGCTTTAACCAGAAAGCTTTCTTT
CASSFNQKAFF